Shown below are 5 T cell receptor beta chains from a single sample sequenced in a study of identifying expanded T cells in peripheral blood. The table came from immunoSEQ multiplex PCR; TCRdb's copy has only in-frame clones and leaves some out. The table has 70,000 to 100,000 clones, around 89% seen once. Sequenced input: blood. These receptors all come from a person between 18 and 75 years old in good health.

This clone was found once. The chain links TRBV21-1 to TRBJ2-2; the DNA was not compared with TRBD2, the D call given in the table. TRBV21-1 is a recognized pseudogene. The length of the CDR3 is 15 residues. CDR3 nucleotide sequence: TGTGCCAGCGGACCCGGGGGACTTCCCCCCGGGGAGCTGTTTTTT. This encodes CASGPGGLPPGELFF.

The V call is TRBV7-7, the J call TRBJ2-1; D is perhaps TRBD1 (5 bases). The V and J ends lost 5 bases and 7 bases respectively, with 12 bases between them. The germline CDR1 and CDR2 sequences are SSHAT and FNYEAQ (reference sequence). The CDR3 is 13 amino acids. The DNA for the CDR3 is TGTGCCAGCAGCCCGTTAGGGGTAAATGAGCAGTTCTTC. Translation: CASSPLGVNEQFF.

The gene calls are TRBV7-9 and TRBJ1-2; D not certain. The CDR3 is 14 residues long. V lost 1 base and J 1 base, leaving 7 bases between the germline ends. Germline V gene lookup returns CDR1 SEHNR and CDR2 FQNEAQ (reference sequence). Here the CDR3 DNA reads TGTGCCAGCAGCTTAGTGTATCTTAACTATGGCTACACCTTC. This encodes CASSLVYLNYGYTF.

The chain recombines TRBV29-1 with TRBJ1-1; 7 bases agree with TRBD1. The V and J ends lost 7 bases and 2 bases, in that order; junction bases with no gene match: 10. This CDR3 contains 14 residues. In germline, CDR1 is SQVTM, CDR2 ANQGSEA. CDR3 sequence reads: CSAWPGQLNTEAFF. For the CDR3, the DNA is TGCAGCGCCTGGCCGGGACAGCTAAACACTGAAGCTTTCTTT.

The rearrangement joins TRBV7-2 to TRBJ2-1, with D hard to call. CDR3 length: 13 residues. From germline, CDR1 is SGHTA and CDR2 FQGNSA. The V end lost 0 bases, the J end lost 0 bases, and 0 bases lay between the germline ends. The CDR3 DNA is TGTGCCAGCAGCTTAGCCTCCTACAATGAGCAGTTCTTC. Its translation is CASSLASYNEQFF.